This T cell receptor (beta chain) was identified during a study of T-cell memory formation after mild COVID-19. Overall study results and limits: Whether second-wave clones peaking at day 37 were SARS-CoV-2 specific went unconfirmed.

This clonotype came up a few times. Antigen: not known. Via MiXCR, TCRdb re-called the 5' RACE reads, giving one row per CDR3 protein. The repertoire has around 110,000 distinct CDR3 sequences, 12% of them found once; the top ten carry 25% to 35%. Looked up from germline, CDR1 is SGHTA and CDR2 is FQGTGA. CDR3 length equals 15 residues. With 5 bases clipped from V and 2 bases from J, the junction kept 7 bases outside the gene matches. The sequenced sample was PBMCs or a T cell subset sorted from them (not recorded which). This receptor was obtained from an adult woman who had mild COVID-19 (a few samples of this study predate the infection). Cell type and time point are not known. The chain has TRBV7-3 and TRBJ2-5, with 8 bases identical to TRBD2. DNA of the CDR3: TGTGCCAGCAGCCCACTAGCGGTCAAACAAGAGACCCAGTACTTC. Amino acids: CASSPLAVKQETQYF.